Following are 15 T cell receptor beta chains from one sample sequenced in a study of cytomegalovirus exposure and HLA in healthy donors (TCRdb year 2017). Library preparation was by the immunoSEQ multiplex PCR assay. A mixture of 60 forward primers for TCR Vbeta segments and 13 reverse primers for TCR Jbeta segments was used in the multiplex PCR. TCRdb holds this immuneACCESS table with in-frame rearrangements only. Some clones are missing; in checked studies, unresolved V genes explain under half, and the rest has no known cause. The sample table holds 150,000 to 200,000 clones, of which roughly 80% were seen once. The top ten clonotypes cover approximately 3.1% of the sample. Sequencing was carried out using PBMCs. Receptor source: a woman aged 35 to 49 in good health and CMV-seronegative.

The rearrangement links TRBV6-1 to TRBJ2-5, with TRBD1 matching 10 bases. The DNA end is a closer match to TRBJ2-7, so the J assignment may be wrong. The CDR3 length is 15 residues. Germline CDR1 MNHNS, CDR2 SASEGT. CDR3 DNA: TGTGCCAGCAGCAGAGGGGGGACAGGGGCTGACGAGCAGTACTTC. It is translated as CASSRGGTGADEQYF.

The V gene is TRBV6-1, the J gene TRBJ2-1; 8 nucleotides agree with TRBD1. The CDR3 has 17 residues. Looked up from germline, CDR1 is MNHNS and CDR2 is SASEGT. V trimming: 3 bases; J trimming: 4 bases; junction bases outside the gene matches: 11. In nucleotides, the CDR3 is TGTGCCAGCAGTGACAGGGGGCCGCTAAACAAATACAATGAGCAGTTCTTC. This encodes CASSDRGPLNKYNEQFF.

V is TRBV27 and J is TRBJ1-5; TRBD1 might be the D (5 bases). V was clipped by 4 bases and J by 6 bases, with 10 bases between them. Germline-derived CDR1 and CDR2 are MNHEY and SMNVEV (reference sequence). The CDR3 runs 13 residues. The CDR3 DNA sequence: TGTGCCAGCAGTTATGGGGGGAGTCAGCCCCAGCATTTT. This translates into CASSYGGSQPQHF.

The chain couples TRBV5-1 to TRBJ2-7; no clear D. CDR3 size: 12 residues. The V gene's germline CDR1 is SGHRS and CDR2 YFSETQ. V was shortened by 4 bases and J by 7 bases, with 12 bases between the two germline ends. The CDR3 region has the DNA TGCGCCAGCAGCGGGCAGCCTCGAGAGCAGTACTTC. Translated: CASSGQPREQYF.

In nucleotides, the CDR3 is TGTGCCAGCGGGCGGGAGGGGGGCTGGTACGAGCAGTACTTC. Translation gives CASGREGGWYEQYF. The chain uses TRBV2 and TRBJ2-7; TRBD2 matches 9 bases. The germline V gene encodes CDR1 SNHLY and CDR2 FYNNEI. The CDR3 loop spans 14 amino acids. The J segment lost 4 bases and the V segment lost 8 bases, leaving 9 bases of the junction unmatched.

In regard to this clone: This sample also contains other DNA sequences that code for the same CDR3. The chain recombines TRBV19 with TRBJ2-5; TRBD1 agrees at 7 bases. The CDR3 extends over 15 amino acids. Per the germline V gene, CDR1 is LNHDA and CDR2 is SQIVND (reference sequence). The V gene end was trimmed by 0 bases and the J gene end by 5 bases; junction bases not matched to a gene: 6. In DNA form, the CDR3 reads TGTGCCAGTAGTATAGATTTGACAGGGCGGGAGACCCAGTACTTC. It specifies CASSIDLTGRETQYF.

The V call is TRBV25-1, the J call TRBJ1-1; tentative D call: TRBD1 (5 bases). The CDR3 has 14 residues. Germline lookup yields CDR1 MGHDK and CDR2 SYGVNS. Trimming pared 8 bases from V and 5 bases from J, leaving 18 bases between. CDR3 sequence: CASGGSWDGTEAFF. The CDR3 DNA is TGTGCCAGCGGGGGGAGCTGGGATGGGACTGAAGCTTTCTTT.

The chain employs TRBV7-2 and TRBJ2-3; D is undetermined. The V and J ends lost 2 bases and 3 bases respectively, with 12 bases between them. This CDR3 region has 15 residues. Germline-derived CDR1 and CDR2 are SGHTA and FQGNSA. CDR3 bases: TGTGCCAGCAGCTTAACGCGACTGGAAACAGATACGCAGTATTTT. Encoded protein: CASSLTRLETDTQYF.

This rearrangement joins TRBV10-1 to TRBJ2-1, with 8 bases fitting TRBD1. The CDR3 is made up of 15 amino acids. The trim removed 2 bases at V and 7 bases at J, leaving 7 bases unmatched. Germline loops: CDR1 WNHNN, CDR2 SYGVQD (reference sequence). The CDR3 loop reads CASSEGTGIGNEQFF. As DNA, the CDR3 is TGCGCCAGCAGTGAGGGGACAGGTATAGGAAATGAGCAGTTCTTC.

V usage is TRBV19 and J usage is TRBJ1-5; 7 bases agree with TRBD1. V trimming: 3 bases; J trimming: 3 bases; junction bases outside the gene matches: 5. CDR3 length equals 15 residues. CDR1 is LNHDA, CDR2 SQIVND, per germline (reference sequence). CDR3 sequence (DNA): TGTGCCAGTAGTATTGGGGACAGCATCAATCAGCCCCAGCATTTT. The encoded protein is CASSIGDSINQPQHF.

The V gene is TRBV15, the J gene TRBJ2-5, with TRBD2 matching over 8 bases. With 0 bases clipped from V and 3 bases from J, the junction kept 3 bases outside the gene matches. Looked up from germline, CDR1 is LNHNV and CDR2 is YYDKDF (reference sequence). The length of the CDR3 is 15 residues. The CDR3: CATSRDPAGEETQYF. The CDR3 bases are TGTGCCACCAGCAGAGACCCAGCGGGGGAAGAGACCCAGTACTTC.

CDR3 DNA sequence: TGTGCCAGCGGTGGACAGGGGGCAACGGAAGCTTTCTTT. It specifies CASGGQGATEAFF. This rearrangement joins TRBV2 to TRBJ1-1; 11 bases fit TRBD1. Germline CDR1 SNHLY, CDR2 FYNNEI. The V segment lost 8 bases and the J segment 8 bases; nucleotides outside the gene matches: 7. The CDR3 contains 13 residues.

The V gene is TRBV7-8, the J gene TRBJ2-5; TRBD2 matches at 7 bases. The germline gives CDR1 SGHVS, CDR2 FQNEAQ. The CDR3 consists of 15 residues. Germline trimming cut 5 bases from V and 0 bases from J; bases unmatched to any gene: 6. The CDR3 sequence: CASSTGLLYQETQYF. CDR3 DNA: TGTGCCAGCAGCACGGGACTACTGTACCAAGAGACCCAGTACTTC.

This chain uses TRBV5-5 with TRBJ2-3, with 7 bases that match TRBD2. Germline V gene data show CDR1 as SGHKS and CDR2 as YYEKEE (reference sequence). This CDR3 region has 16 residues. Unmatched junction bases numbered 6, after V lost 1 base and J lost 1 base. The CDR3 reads CASSLFLAVGTDTQYF. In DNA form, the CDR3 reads TGTGCCAGCAGCTTGTTCCTAGCGGTGGGCACAGATACGCAGTATTTT.

The CDR3 protein is CASRPYPPGTGGEQYF. The DNA of the CDR3 is TGTGCCAGCAGGCCTTATCCGCCCGGGACAGGAGGAGAGCAGTACTTC. This rearrangement joins TRBV6-6 to TRBJ2-7, with TRBD1 identical over 8 bases. The CDR3 runs 16 residues. The germline V gene encodes CDR1 MNHNY and CDR2 SVGAGI (reference sequence). After removal of 6 bases from V and 7 bases from J, the junction contained 17 bases not matched to a gene.